This passage covers 17 T cell receptor beta chains from one sample sequenced in a study of naive and memory T cell subsets. Study-level findings and limits: Especially in CD8 cells, naive repertoires contained a few larger clonotypes, possibly CD45RA-re-expressing memory cells.

What these receptors recognize is not known. The beta constant-region primer was an equimolar mix of two oligonucleotides covering TRBC1 and TRBC2. Four rounds of PCR amplified the ligated cDNA using nested alpha and beta constant-region primers plus SP2. From the UMI-ligation and nested PCR reads, TCRdb called clonotypes with MiXCR, one entry per CDR3 protein. The sample yields roughly 92,000 distinct CDR3 sequences, around 10% seen once. Sequencing was carried out using naive CD4+ T cells from blood. These receptors all stem from a human donor in good health.

In this sample, this clonotype turned up a few times. For the CDR3, the DNA is TGTGCCACCAGTGACCCTGCCAGCACAGATACGCAGTATTTT. This encodes CATSDPASTDTQYF. The V and J genes are TRBV24-1 and TRBJ2-3; D gene unclear. The germline CDR1 and CDR2 sequences are KGHDR and SFDVKD. V was shortened by 4 bases and J by 0 bases, with 7 bases between the two germline ends. This CDR3 spans 14 amino acids.

The chain is built from TRBV19 and TRBJ1-2, with 8 bases that match TRBD1. The ends lost 3 bases at V and 5 bases at J; junction bases unmatched: 5. Germline CDR1 and CDR2: LNHDA and SQIVND (reference sequence). This CDR3 comprises 14 residues. DNA of the CDR3: TGTGCCAGTAGTATGACAGGGGCGCCGTATGGCTACACCTTC. Protein product: CASSMTGAPYGYTF. Based on the CDR3 plus reference TRBV19 and TRBJ1-2, the full variable domain is DGGITQSPKYLFRKEGQNVTLSCEQNLNHDAMYWYRQDPGQGLRLIYYSQIVNDFQKGDIAEGYSVSREKKESFPLTVTSAQKNPTAFYLCASSMTGAPYGYTFGSGTRLTVV.

The chain joins TRBV6-2 or TRBV6-3 to TRBJ2-7, with D maybe TRBD1 (5 bases). The CDR3 has 17 amino acids. Germline V lookup: CDR1 MNHEY, CDR2 SVGEGT. Trimming took 6 bases from V and 2 from J, leaving 23 bases between them. The CDR3 DNA sequence: TGTGCCAGCAGGCCCAGCCGCCCCCACGACAGAACCTACGAGCAGTACTTC. Translating gives CASRPSRPHDRTYEQYF.

This clonotype was detected a few times. The V gene is TRBV7-2, the J gene TRBJ2-7; 10 positions agree with TRBD1. CDR1 and CDR2 (germline): SGHTA, FQGNSA. This CDR3 is 15 amino acids long. J lost 7 bases, V lost 5 bases, and 11 bases had no gene match. The CDR3 here is CASSPARDRGGEQYF. The CDR3, as DNA: TGTGCCAGCAGCCCGGCCCGGGACAGGGGTGGGGAGCAGTACTTC.

This clonotype has ten or more counts. This chain joins TRBV5-1 and TRBJ2-7, with D tentatively TRBD2 (6 bases). V lost 0 bases, J lost 2 bases, and 12 bases lay in between. Germline CDR1 is SGHRS and CDR2 is YFSETQ. The CDR3 is 15 amino acids. As DNA, the CDR3 is TGCGCCAGCAGCTTGGTAGCGGAGGGTACCTACGAGCAGTACTTC. Residues: CASSLVAEGTYEQYF.

J is TRBJ2-1 and V is TRBV9; D may match TRBD1 or TRBD2 (5 bases each). The germline V and J ends were trimmed by 4 bases and 8 bases, with 16 bases remaining between them. Germline lookup yields CDR1 SGDLS and CDR2 YYNGEE. The CDR3 spans 14 residues. CDR3: CASSPEPRGDEQFF. The CDR3 bases are TGTGCCAGCAGCCCGGAGCCGAGAGGGGATGAGCAGTTCTTC.

To note about this clonotype: A much larger clone differs by one base, so this may be a read error. The chain is built from TRBV29-1 and TRBJ2-7, with 8 bases aligning to TRBD1. The CDR3 is 11 amino acids. Germline V gene data show CDR1 as SQVTM and CDR2 as ANQGSEA. Here the CDR3 reads CRAGQGYEQYF. In DNA form, the CDR3 reads TGCAGAGCAGGACAGGGATACGAGCAGTACTTC.

The chain has TRBV19 and TRBJ2-1, with D tentatively TRBD1 (6 bases). The CDR3 contains 17 residues. CDR1 and CDR2 from the germline V gene are LNHDA and SQIVND (reference sequence). V gave up 4 bases and J gave up 0 bases, with 16 bases separating them. CDR3 sequence reads: CASSRGTGTTSYNEQFF. The CDR3 DNA sequence: TGTGCCAGTAGTAGAGGAACCGGGACAACCTCCTACAATGAGCAGTTCTTC.

This clonotype has ten or more counts. This sequence joins TRBV3-1 and TRBJ2-1; 7 bases align to TRBD1. The germline V gene has CDR1 LGHDT and CDR2 YNNKEL (reference sequence). The CDR3 length is 14 residues. V shed 0 bases, J shed 6 bases, and the junction held 2 bases outside the gene matches. CDR3 region: CASSQDNRGNEQFF. The DNA for the CDR3 is TGTGCCAGCAGCCAAGACAACAGGGGCAATGAGCAGTTCTTC.

This clonotype has a handful of counts. This rearrangement joins TRBV28 to TRBJ1-5; D unclear. Germline CDR1 is MDHEN and CDR2 is SYDVKM. The CDR3 length is 12 residues. The V end lost 6 bases, the J end lost 7 bases, and 10 bases lay between the germline ends. Here the CDR3 reads CASRNRGQPQHF. CDR3 DNA: TGTGCCAGCAGAAACCGGGGACAGCCCCAGCATTTT. Drawing the rest from reference TRBV28 and TRBJ1-5, the complete variable domain is DVKVTQSSRYLVKRTGEKVFLECVQDMDHENMFWYRQDPGLGLRLIYFSYDVKMKEKGDIPEGYSVSREKKERFSLILESASTNQTSMYLCASRNRGQPQHFGDGTRLSIL.

This clonotype has a handful of counts. The chain carries TRBV2 and TRBJ1-1; TRBD1 is a possible D gene (6 bases). V was shortened by 6 bases and J by 1 base, with 9 bases between the two germline ends. CDR3 size: 13 residues. Germline V gene data show CDR1 as SNHLY and CDR2 as FYNNEI. Written as DNA, the CDR3 is TGTGCCAGCAGGTACAGGGAGAACACTGAAGCTTTCTTT. Protein product: CASRYRENTEAFF.

This clonotype was seen repeatedly, ten times or more. CDR3 sequence reads: CASSLGPRTSVGTDTQYF. The CDR3 nucleotides read TGTGCCAGCAGCTTAGGACCCCGGACTAGTGTGGGCACAGATACGCAGTATTTT. This rearrangement joins TRBV7-2 to TRBJ2-3; the match to TRBD2 covers 7 bases. This CDR3 comprises 18 residues. Germline CDR1 reads SGHTA; CDR2 reads FQGNSA. The J segment lost 1 base and the V segment lost 1 base, leaving 11 bases of the junction unmatched.

This clonotype was seen many times. The V gene is TRBV25-1, the J gene TRBJ2-5; no clear D. CDR3 length: 13 amino acids. Trimming pared 3 bases from V and 2 bases from J, leaving 7 bases between. Germline CDR1 reads MGHDK; CDR2 reads SYGVNS. The DNA of the CDR3 is TGTGCCAGCAGTGACGGCAGACAAGAGACCCAGTACTTC. Protein sequence: CASSDGRQETQYF.

This clonotype was recorded a few times. The chain uses TRBV27 and TRBJ2-1, with 7 nucleotides matching TRBD2. Germline CDR1 reads MNHEY; CDR2 reads SMNVEV (reference sequence). V gave up 0 bases and J gave up 12 bases; unmatched junction bases: 5. The CDR3 totals 13 residues. CDR3: CASSLSYSGRQFF. The CDR3 bases are TGTGCCAGCAGTTTATCCTATAGCGGGCGGCAGTTCTTC.

About this clonotype: One end of the junction is discordant with germline, which a read error may explain. This chain connects TRBV12-3 or TRBV12-4 to TRBJ2-1; 12 bases align to TRBD2. This CDR3 has 19 residues. CDR3 sequence: CASSFRLAGDFGGLNEQLF. In DNA, the CDR3 is TGTGCCAGCAGTTTCCGACTAGCGGGAGATTTTGGAGGGTTGAATGAGCAGTTATTC.

This clonotype appeared a few times. The V call is TRBV4-1, the J call TRBJ2-3, with a tentative D call TRBD2 (6 bases). V dropped 0 bases and J dropped 0 bases, with 13 bases sitting between them. This CDR3 has 17 residues. Germline V gives CDR1 MGHRA, CDR2 YSYEKL. CDR3 region: CASSQDLLAGSTDTQYF. The DNA for the CDR3 is TGCGCCAGCAGCCAAGATCTGCTGGCGGGGAGCACAGATACGCAGTATTTT.

This CDR3 is CASSLVGREYNEQFF. CDR3 DNA: TGCGCCAGCAGCTTGGTCGGGAGGGAGTACAATGAGCAGTTCTTC. This rearrangement joins TRBV5-1 to TRBJ2-1; 8 bases map to TRBD2. CDR1 and CDR2 from the germline V gene are SGHRS and YFSETQ. J was trimmed by 4 bases and V by 0 bases; bases with no gene match: 3. The CDR3 is 15 residues long. Filled out from reference TRBV5-1 and TRBJ2-1, the complete variable domain reads KAGVTQTPRYLIKTRGQQVTLSCSPISGHRSVSWYQQTPGQGLQFLFEYFSETQRNKGNFPGRFSGRQFSNSRSEMNVSTLELGDSALYLCASSLVGREYNEQFFGPGTRLTVL.